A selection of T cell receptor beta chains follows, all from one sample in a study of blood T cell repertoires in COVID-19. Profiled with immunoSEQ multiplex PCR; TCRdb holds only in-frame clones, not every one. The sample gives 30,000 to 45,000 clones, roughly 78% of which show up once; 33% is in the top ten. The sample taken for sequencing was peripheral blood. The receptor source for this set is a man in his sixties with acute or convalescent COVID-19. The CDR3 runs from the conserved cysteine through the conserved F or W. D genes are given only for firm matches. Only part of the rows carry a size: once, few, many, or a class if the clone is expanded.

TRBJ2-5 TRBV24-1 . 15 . CATSDFPGVQETQYF TGTGCCACCAGTGATTTTCCGGGAGTCCAAGAGACCCAGTACTTC
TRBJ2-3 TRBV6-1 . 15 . CASSELGGATDTQYF TGTGCCAGCAGTGAGTTAGGCGGGGCCACAGATACGCAGTATTTT
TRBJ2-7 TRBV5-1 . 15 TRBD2 CASSPLTSGAYEQYF TGCGCCAGCAGCCCGCTGACTAGCGGGGCCTACGAGCAGTACTTC
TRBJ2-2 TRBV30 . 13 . CAWSSANTGELFF TGTGCCTGGAGTTCAGCGAACACCGGGGAGCTGTTTTTT
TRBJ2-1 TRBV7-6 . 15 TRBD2 CASSPLAGAYNEQFF TGTGCCAGCAGCCCATTAGCGGGAGCCTATAATGAGCAGTTCTTC
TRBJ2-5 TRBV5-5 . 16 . CASSLARQGGQETQYF TGTGCCAGCAGCTTGGCCCGCCAGGGGGGTCAAGAGACCCAGTACTTC
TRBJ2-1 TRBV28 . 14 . CASSLSQDWDEQFF TGTGCCAGCAGTTTAAGCCAGGACTGGGATGAGCAGTTCTTC
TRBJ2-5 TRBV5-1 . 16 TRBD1 CASSVGHLGTEETQYF TGCGCCAGCAGCGTGGGGCACCTAGGGACAGAAGAGACCCAGTACTTC
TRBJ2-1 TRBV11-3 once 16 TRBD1 CASSAPGTGPYNEQFF TGTGCCAGCAGCGCCCCCGGGACAGGGCCCTACAATGAGCAGTTCTTC
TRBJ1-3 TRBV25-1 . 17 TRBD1 CASSERTGTSAGNTIYF TGTGCCAGCAGTGAACGGACAGGGACGAGCGCTGGAAACACCATATATTTT
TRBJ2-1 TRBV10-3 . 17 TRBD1 CAITNSLSRTGDNEQFF TGTGCCATCACAAATAGTCTGAGTCGAACAGGGGACAATGAGCAGTTCTTC
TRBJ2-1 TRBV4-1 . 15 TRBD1 CASSRRTGAANEQFF TGCGCCAGCAGCCGACGGACAGGGGCGGCAAATGAGCAGTTCTTC
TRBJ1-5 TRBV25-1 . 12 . CASRGGNQPQHF TGTGCCAGCAGGGGGGGGAATCAGCCCCAGCATTTT
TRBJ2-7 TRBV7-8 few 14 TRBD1 CASSNSGTGWEQYF TGTGCCAGCAGCAACTCCGGGACAGGGTGGGAGCAGTACTTC
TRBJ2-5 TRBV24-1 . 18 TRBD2 CATSDFGALAGVKETQYF TGTGCCACCAGTGATTTCGGGGCACTAGCGGGAGTTAAAGAGACCCAGTACTTC
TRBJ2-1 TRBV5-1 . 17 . CASSLAFPGSSYNEQFF TGCGCCAGCAGCTTGGCGTTTCCGGGGAGCTCCTACAATGAGCAGTTCTTC
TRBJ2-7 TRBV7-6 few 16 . CASSPGVLAGNYEQYF TGTGCCAGCAGCCCAGGCGTTTTGGCGGGGAACTACGAGCAGTACTTC
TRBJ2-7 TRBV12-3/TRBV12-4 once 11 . CASTQGYEQYF TGTGCCAGCACCCAGGGCTACGAGCAGTACTTC
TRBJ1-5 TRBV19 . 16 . CASSIGGGTNNQPQHF TGTGCCAGTAGTATAGGGGGGGGGACGAACAATCAGCCCCAGCATTTT
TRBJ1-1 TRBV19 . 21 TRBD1 CASSISDRGHRTGMKNTEAFF TGTGCCAGTAGTATATCAGATAGAGGGCATAGGACAGGGATGAAGAACACTGAAGCTTTCTTT
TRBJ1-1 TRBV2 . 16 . CASSATGTMGFTEAFF TGTGCCAGCAGCGCCACCGGGACAATGGGTTTCACTGAAGCTTTCTTT
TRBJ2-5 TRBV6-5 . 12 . CASSRTGETQYF TGTGCCAGCAGCCGAACGGGGGAGACCCAGTACTTC
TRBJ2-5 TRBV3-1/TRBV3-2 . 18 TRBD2 CASSRGLAGAGALETQYF TGTGCCAGCAGCCGAGGACTAGCGGGAGCGGGAGCCTTGGAGACCCAGTACTTC
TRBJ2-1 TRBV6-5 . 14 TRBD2 CASRKGLAGVGQFF TGTGCCAGCAGGAAGGGACTAGCGGGAGTCGGGCAGTTCTTC
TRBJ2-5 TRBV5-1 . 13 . CASSRWTQETQYF TGCGCCAGCAGCAGGTGGACTCAAGAGACCCAGTACTTC
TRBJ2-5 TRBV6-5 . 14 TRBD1 CASSLGQGRETQYF TGTGCCAGCAGTTTAGGACAGGGGCGAGAGACCCAGTACTTC